This T cell receptor (beta chain) was documented in a study of blood T cells in healthy people across ages. Findings of the study overall: When one million T cells were used, diversity estimates were thought to be underestimates.

Germline V gives CDR1 LGHNA, CDR2 YSLEER. The ends lost 2 bases at V and 5 bases at J; junction bases unmatched: 7. CDR3 length: 15 residues. This clonotype was observed many times. Antigen: not known. Sample-barcoded 5' priming and a J-beta primer mix drove a second PCR of roughly 6 to 12 cycles. Tags on each cDNA molecule came from a template-switch adaptor with 12 random nucleotides. Sequencing yielded, for each sample, at least 3 million paired-end reads carrying CDR3. TCRdb called the 5' RACE reads again in MiXCR, with one record for every CDR3 protein. The sample has fewer than 800,000 distinct CDR3 sequences, roughly 30% seen once.

The chain employs TRBV4-3 and TRBJ2-5; 8 bases are shared with TRBD2. What was sequenced was blood. This TCR came from a woman over 75 in good health. The CDR3 sequence is CASSQTSGRGETQYF. The CDR3 DNA sequence: TGCGCCAGCAGCCAAACGAGCGGGAGAGGGGAGACCCAGTACTTC.